This T cell receptor beta chain was captured in a study of blood T cell repertoires in COVID-19. Whole-study context: Some COVID-19 samples were acute and others convalescent; all came from the United States, Italy and Spain. Nucleic acid was either cDNA or gDNA, and it came from T cells, B-cell-depleted T cells, or PBMCs.

Original handling: Quantification of nucleated cells was approximated via reference gene primer amplification. Generated by immunoSEQ multiplex PCR, the TCRdb table keeps only in-frame clones and is missing some. V, J and clone size are those of that table, while D and trimming were read from the DNA. Of about 240,000 clones listed, 80% to 90% are singletons. Sequenced: peripheral blood. The clonotype originates from a man aged 55-75 years with acute or convalescent COVID-19.

The CDR3: CASSLATDGYTF. The CDR3 DNA is TGTGCCAGCAGCTTAGCGACAGATGGCTACACCTTC. The gene calls are TRBV7-9 and TRBJ1-2; D may be TRBD1 (5 bases). The CDR3 is 12 amino acids. Germline-derived CDR1 and CDR2 are SEHNR and FQNEAQ (reference sequence). V dropped 0 bases and J dropped 6 bases, with 5 bases sitting between them. Looking up the rest from reference TRBV7-9 and TRBJ1-2 gives the full variable domain: DTGVSQNPRHKITKRGQNVTFRCDPISEHNRLYWYRQTLGQGPEFLTYFQNEAQLEKSRLLSDRFSAERPKGSFSTLEIQRTEQGDSAMYLCASSLATDGYTFGSGTRLTVV.